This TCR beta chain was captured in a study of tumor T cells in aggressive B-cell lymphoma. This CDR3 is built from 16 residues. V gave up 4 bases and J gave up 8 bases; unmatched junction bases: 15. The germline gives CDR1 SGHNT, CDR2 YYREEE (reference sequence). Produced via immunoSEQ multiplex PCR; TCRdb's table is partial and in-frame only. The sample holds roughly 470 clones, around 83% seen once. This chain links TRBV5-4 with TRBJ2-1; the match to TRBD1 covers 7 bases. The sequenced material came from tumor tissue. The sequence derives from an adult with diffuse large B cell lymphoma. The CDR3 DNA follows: TGTGCCAGCAGCCCTTCAGGGTCAGGGGGACCCCATGAGCAGTTCTTC. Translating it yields CASSPSGSGGPHEQFF. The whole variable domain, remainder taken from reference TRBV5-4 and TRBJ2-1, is ETGVTQSPTHLIKTRGQQVTLRCSSQSGHNTVSWYQQALGQGPQFIFQYYREEENGRGNFPPRFSGLQFPNYSSELNVNALELDDSALYLCASSPSGSGGPHEQFFGPGTRLTVL.